Listed below are T cell receptor beta chains from one sample, sequenced in a study of blood T cell repertoires in COVID-19. Generated by immunoSEQ multiplex PCR, the TCRdb table keeps only in-frame clones and is missing some. The table includes about 200,000 clones, about four fifths detected once. Sequenced input: peripheral blood. All receptors come from a woman in her thirties or forties with acute or convalescent COVID-19. The CDR3 runs from the conserved cysteine through the conserved F or W. Each record gives: CDR3 protein, CDR3 DNA, D gene, V gene, clone size, J gene. D genes are given only for firm matches. The size field is filled for only some rows; it gives once, few, many or a size class.

CDR3 protein: CASSVQGGGTEAFF
CDR3 DNA: TGTGCCAGCAGCGTACAGGGGGGCGGCACTGAAGCTTTCTTT
D gene: TRBD1
V gene: TRBV9
clone size: -
J gene: TRBJ1-1

CDR3 protein: CASSPSGNEQFF
CDR3 DNA: TGTGCCAGCAGCCCCTCAGGCAATGAGCAGTTCTTC
D gene: -
V gene: TRBV11-3
clone size: -
J gene: TRBJ2-1

CDR3 protein: CASSLEGEGTEAFF
CDR3 DNA: TGTGCCAGCAGCTTAGAGGGGGAGGGGACTGAAGCTTTCTTT
D gene: -
V gene: TRBV7-6
clone size: -
J gene: TRBJ1-1

CDR3 protein: CASSQGRGYGYTF
CDR3 DNA: TGTGCCAGCAGTCAGGGGCGCGGCTATGGCTACACCTTC
D gene: -
V gene: TRBV5-8
clone size: -
J gene: TRBJ1-2

CDR3 protein: CASRRTGGNEQFF
CDR3 DNA: TGTGCCAGTAGGAGGACAGGGGGCAATGAGCAGTTCTTC
D gene: TRBD1
V gene: TRBV19
clone size: -
J gene: TRBJ2-1

CDR3 protein: CATSDSRWGAGGYTF
CDR3 DNA: TGTGCCACCAGTGATTCCCGTTGGGGAGCGGGGGGCTACACCTTC
D gene: -
V gene: TRBV24-1
clone size: -
J gene: TRBJ1-2

CDR3 protein: CASSYQDRDYGYTF
CDR3 DNA: TGTGCCAGCAGTTACCAGGACAGGGACTATGGCTACACCTTC
D gene: TRBD1
V gene: TRBV6-5
clone size: -
J gene: TRBJ1-2

CDR3 protein: CATSDLGLGHYNEQFF
CDR3 DNA: TGTGCCACCAGTGACCTCGGACTAGGTCACTACAATGAGCAGTTCTTC
D gene: TRBD2
V gene: TRBV24-1
clone size: -
J gene: TRBJ2-1

CDR3 protein: CASSQDGVRTEAFF
CDR3 DNA: TGCGCCAGCAGCCAAGACGGGGTTCGGACTGAAGCTTTCTTT
D gene: -
V gene: TRBV4-1
clone size: -
J gene: TRBJ1-1

CDR3 protein: CASSISLNEKLFF
CDR3 DNA: TGTGCCAGTAGTATATCCCTGAATGAAAAACTGTTTTTT
D gene: -
V gene: TRBV19
clone size: -
J gene: TRBJ1-4

CDR3 protein: CASRALGAGGPTDTQYF
CDR3 DNA: TGCGCCAGCAGAGCTCTGGGAGCGGGGGGCCCCACAGATACGCAGTATTTT
D gene: TRBD2
V gene: TRBV5-1
clone size: few
J gene: TRBJ2-3

CDR3 protein: CASSDSASGSGNEQFF
CDR3 DNA: TGTGCCAGCAGTGACTCGGCTAGCGGGAGTGGCAATGAGCAGTTCTTC
D gene: TRBD2
V gene: TRBV6-4
clone size: -
J gene: TRBJ2-1

CDR3 protein: CASRGQGIYEQYF
CDR3 DNA: TGTGCCAGCCGAGGACAGGGGATATACGAGCAGTACTTC
D gene: TRBD1
V gene: TRBV6-5
clone size: -
J gene: TRBJ2-7

CDR3 protein: CASSEATGGNEQYF
CDR3 DNA: TGTGCCAGCAGTGAAGCCACCGGGGGTAACGAGCAGTACTTC
D gene: -
V gene: TRBV2
clone size: -
J gene: TRBJ2-7

CDR3 protein: CAWARGQVTEAFF
CDR3 DNA: TGTGCCTGGGCCAGGGGGCAGGTGACTGAAGCTTTCTTT
D gene: TRBD1
V gene: TRBV30
clone size: few
J gene: TRBJ1-1

CDR3 protein: CASSRERGHTDTQYF
CDR3 DNA: TGTGCCAGCAGCCGAGAGCGGGGGCACACAGATACGCAGTATTTT
D gene: TRBD2
V gene: TRBV9
clone size: -
J gene: TRBJ2-3

CDR3 protein: CASSSKLRGPYNEQFF
CDR3 DNA: TGTGCCAGCAGCTCGAAACTCAGGGGGCCTTACAATGAGCAGTTCTTC
D gene: TRBD1
V gene: TRBV5-6
clone size: -
J gene: TRBJ2-1

CDR3 protein: CAWATSGVPDTQYF
CDR3 DNA: TGTGCCTGGGCCACTAGCGGGGTCCCAGATACGCAGTATTTT
D gene: TRBD2
V gene: TRBV30
clone size: -
J gene: TRBJ2-3

CDR3 protein: CASSYSQDYEQYF
CDR3 DNA: TGTGCCAGCAGCTACTCACAGGACTACGAGCAGTACTTC
D gene: -
V gene: TRBV7-8
clone size: few
J gene: TRBJ2-7

CDR3 protein: CASSAKPGQGRDEQYF
CDR3 DNA: TGTGCCAGCAGTGCCAAACCGGGACAGGGGCGGGACGAGCAGTACTTC
D gene: TRBD1
V gene: TRBV6-1
clone size: -
J gene: TRBJ2-7

CDR3 protein: CAISEWGAYGYTF
CDR3 DNA: TGTGCCATCAGTGAATGGGGAGCTTATGGCTACACCTTC
D gene: -
V gene: TRBV10-3
clone size: -
J gene: TRBJ1-2

CDR3 protein: CAISNNYEQYF
CDR3 DNA: TGTGCCATCAGTAATAACTACGAGCAGTACTTC
D gene: -
V gene: TRBV10-3
clone size: once
J gene: TRBJ2-7

CDR3 protein: CASSPLAMTTYEQYF
CDR3 DNA: TGCGCCAGCAGCCCACTAGCCATGACCACGTACGAGCAGTACTTC
D gene: -
V gene: TRBV4-1
clone size: few
J gene: TRBJ2-7

CDR3 protein: CASSEWGQGTDTQYF
CDR3 DNA: TGTGCCAGCAGTGAATGGGGACAGGGGACAGATACGCAGTATTTT
D gene: TRBD1
V gene: TRBV6-1
clone size: -
J gene: TRBJ2-3

CDR3 protein: CASRPGQGAQQYF
CDR3 DNA: TGCGCCAGCAGGCCGGGACAGGGGGCACAGCAGTACTTC
D gene: TRBD1
V gene: TRBV10-2
clone size: many
J gene: TRBJ2-7

CDR3 protein: CASSKGLAGYEQYF
CDR3 DNA: TGTGCCAGCAGCAAGGGACTAGCGGGTTACGAGCAGTACTTC
D gene: TRBD2
V gene: TRBV9
clone size: once
J gene: TRBJ2-7

CDR3 protein: CASSLEVTSGMGNEQFF
CDR3 DNA: TGTGCCAGCAGCTTGGAGGTTACTAGCGGGATGGGGAATGAGCAGTTCTTC
D gene: TRBD2
V gene: TRBV11-2
clone size: -
J gene: TRBJ2-1

CDR3 protein: CASPGLAGITGELFF
CDR3 DNA: TGTGCCTCTCCGGGACTAGCGGGAATCACCGGGGAGCTGTTTTTT
D gene: TRBD2
V gene: TRBV30
clone size: -
J gene: TRBJ2-2

CDR3 protein: CASSRTSGRATYEQYF
CDR3 DNA: TGTGCCAGCAGCCGGACTAGCGGGAGGGCGACCTACGAGCAGTACTTC
D gene: TRBD2
V gene: TRBV3-1/TRBV3-2
clone size: -
J gene: TRBJ2-7

CDR3 protein: CASSPGVTGTGELFF
CDR3 DNA: TGTGCCAGCAGCCCCGGGGTCACGGGGACCGGGGAGCTGTTTTTT
D gene: -
V gene: TRBV2
clone size: once
J gene: TRBJ2-2

CDR3 protein: CASSTPGSHNQPQHF
CDR3 DNA: TGTGCCAGTAGTACCCCAGGAAGCCACAATCAGCCCCAGCATTTT
D gene: -
V gene: TRBV19
clone size: -
J gene: TRBJ1-5

CDR3 protein: CATRGQGNTGELFF
CDR3 DNA: TGTGCCACCAGGGGACAGGGGAACACCGGGGAGCTGTTTTTT
D gene: TRBD1
V gene: TRBV24-1
clone size: -
J gene: TRBJ2-2

CDR3 protein: CASSVVGRGETQYF
CDR3 DNA: TGTGCCAGCAGCGTAGTCGGGCGGGGAGAGACCCAGTACTTC
D gene: -
V gene: TRBV9
clone size: -
J gene: TRBJ2-5

CDR3 protein: CATSDPAGTTNEQFF
CDR3 DNA: TGTGCCACCAGTGATCCTGCCGGGACTACTAATGAGCAGTTCTTC
D gene: TRBD2
V gene: TRBV24-1
clone size: -
J gene: TRBJ2-1

CDR3 protein: CASSQSEGTEKLFF
CDR3 DNA: TGTGCCAGCAGCCAATCGGAGGGGACTGAAAAACTGTTTTTT
D gene: -
V gene: TRBV7-6
clone size: few
J gene: TRBJ1-4

CDR3 protein: CASSLSGGTNEKLFF
CDR3 DNA: TGTGCCAGCAGTTTATCGGGGGGGACTAATGAAAAACTGTTTTTT
D gene: -
V gene: TRBV27
clone size: few
J gene: TRBJ1-4

CDR3 protein: CASSGTSDNSPLHF
CDR3 DNA: TGTGCCAGTAGTGGGACTTCGGATAATTCACCCCTCCACTTT
D gene: -
V gene: TRBV19
clone size: -
J gene: TRBJ1-6